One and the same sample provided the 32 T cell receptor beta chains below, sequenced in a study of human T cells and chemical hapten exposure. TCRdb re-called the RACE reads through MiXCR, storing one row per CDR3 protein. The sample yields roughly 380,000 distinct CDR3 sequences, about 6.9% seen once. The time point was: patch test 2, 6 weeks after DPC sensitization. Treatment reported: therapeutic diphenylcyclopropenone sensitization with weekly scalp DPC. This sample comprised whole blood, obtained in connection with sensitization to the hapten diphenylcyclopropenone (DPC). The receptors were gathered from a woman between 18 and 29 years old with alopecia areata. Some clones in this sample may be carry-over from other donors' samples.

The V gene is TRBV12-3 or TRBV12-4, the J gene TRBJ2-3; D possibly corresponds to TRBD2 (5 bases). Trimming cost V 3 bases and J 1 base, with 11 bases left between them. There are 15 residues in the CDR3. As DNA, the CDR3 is TGTGCCAGCAGTTTTCGAGCGGACGGCACAGATACGCAGTATTTT. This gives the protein CASSFRADGTDTQYF.

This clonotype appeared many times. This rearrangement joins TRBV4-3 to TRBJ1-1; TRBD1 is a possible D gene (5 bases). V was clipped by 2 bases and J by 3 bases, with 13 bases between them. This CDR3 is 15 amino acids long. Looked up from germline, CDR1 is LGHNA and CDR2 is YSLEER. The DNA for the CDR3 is TGCGCCAGCAGCCAAAGGGCAGGGATGGACACTGAAGCTTTCTTT. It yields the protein CASSQRAGMDTEAFF.

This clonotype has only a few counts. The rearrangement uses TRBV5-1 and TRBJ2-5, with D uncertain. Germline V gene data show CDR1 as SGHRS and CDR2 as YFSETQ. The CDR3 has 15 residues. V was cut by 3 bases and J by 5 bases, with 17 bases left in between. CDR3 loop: CASSSNDLFLETQYF. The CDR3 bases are TGCGCCAGCAGCTCTAACGACCTGTTTCTGGAGACCCAGTACTTC.

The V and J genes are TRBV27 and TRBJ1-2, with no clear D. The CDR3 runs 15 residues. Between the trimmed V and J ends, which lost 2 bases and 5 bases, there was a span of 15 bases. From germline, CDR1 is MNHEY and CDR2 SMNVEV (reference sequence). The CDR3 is CASSLRPFADYGYTF. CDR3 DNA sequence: TGTGCCAGCAGTTTACGTCCCTTCGCGGATTATGGCTACACCTTC.

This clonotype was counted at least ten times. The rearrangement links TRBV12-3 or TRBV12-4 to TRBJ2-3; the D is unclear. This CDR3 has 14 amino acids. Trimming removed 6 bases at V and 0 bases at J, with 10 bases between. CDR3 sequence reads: CASSRGESTDTQYF. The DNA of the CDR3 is TGTGCCAGCAGCCGCGGAGAGAGCACAGATACGCAGTATTTT.

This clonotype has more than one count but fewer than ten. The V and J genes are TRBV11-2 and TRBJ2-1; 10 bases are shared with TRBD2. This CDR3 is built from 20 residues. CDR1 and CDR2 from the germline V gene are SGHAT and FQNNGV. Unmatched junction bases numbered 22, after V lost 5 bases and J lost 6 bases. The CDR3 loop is CASSHYARTSGVGRRNEQFF. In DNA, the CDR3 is TGTGCCAGCAGCCACTACGCCCGAACTAGCGGGGTAGGGAGGCGCAATGAGCAGTTCTTC.

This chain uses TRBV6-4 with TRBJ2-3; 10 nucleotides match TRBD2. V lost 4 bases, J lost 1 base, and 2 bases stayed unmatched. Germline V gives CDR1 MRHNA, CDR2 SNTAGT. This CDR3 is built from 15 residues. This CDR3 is CASSGSGGRTDTQYF. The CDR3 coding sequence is TGTGCCAGCAGTGGTAGCGGGGGGCGCACAGATACGCAGTATTTT.

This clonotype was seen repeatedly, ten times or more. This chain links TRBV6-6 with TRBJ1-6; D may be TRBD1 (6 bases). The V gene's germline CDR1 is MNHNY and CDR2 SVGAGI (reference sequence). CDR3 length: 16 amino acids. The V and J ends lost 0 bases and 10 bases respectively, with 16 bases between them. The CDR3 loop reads CASSYSNRATNSPLHF. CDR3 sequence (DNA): TGTGCCAGCAGTTACTCGAACAGGGCGACGAACTCACCCCTCCACTTT.

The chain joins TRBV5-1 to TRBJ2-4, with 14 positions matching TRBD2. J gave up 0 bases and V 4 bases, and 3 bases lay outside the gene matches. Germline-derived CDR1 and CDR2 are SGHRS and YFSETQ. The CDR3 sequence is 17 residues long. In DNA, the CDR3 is TGCGCCAGCAGCGCGGGACTAGCGGGGGTAGCCAAAAACATTCAGTACTTC. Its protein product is CASSAGLAGVAKNIQYF.

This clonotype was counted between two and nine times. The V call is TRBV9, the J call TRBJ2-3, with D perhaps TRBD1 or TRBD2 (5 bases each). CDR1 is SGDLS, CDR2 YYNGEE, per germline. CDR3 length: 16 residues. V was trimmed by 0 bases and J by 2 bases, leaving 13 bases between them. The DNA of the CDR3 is TGTGCCAGCAGCGTAGAAGAGGGGTTCATCACAGATACGCAGTATTTT. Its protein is CASSVEEGFITDTQYF.

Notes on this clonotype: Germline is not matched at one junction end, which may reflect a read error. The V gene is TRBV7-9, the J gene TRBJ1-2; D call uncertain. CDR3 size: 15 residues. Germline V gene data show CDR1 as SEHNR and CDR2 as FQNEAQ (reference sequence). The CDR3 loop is CASSPSTWGYYGCTF. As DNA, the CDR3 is TGTGCCAGCAGCCCTTCCACGTGGGGATACTATGGCTGCACCTTC.

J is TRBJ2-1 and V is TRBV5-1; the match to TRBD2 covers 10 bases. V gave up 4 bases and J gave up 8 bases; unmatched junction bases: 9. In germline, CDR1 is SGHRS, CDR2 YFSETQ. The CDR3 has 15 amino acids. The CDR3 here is CASSPPAGGLDEQFF. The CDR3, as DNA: TGCGCCAGCAGCCCGCCAGCGGGGGGGCTTGATGAGCAGTTCTTC.

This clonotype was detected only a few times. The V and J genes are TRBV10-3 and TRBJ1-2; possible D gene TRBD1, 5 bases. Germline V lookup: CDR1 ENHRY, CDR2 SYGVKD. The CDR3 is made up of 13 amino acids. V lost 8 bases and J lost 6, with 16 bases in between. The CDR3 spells CAIPGPRLDGYTF. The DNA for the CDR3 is TGTGCCATCCCGGGACCGAGACTCGATGGCTACACCTTC.

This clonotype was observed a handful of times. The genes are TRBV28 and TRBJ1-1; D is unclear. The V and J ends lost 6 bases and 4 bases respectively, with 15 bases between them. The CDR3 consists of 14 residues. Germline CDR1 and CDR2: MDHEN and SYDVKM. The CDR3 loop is CASSSPREATEAFF. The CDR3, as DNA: TGTGCCAGCAGCTCCCCCAGAGAGGCCACTGAAGCTTTCTTT.

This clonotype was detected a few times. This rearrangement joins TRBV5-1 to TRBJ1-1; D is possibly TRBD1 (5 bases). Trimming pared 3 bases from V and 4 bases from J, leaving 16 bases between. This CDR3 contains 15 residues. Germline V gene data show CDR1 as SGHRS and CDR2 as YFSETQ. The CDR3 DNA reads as TGCGCCAGCAGCTACTTGACACCAGGGACCACTGAAGCTTTCTTT. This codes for CASSYLTPGTTEAFF.

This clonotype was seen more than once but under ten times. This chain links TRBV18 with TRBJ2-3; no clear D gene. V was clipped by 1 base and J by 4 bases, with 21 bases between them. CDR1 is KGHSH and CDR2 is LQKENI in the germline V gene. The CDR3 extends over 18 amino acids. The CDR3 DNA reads TGTGCCAGCTCACCACGGGCGGCCGGCCAGGTCGCGTCAGATACGCAGTATTTT. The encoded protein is CASSPRAAGQVASDTQYF.

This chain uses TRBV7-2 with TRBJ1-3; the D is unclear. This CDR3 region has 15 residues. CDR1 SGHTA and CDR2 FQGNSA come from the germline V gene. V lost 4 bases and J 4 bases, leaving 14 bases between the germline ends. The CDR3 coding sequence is TGTGCCAGCAGCTCCCAGAGTTCACCCGGAAACACCATATATTTT. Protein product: CASSSQSSPGNTIYF.

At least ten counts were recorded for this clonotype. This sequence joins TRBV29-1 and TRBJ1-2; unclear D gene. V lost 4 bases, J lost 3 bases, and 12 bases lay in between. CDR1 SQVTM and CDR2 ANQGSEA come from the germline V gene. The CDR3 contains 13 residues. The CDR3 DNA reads TGCAGCGTTGTGGCAGGCGGAGACTATGGCTACACCTTC. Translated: CSVVAGGDYGYTF.

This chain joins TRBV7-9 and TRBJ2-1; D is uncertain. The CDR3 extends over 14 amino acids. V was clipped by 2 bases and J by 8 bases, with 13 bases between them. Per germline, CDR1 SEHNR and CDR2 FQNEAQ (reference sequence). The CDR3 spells CASSLRNEHYEQFF. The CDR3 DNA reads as TGTGCCAGCAGCTTACGGAATGAGCACTATGAGCAGTTCTTC.

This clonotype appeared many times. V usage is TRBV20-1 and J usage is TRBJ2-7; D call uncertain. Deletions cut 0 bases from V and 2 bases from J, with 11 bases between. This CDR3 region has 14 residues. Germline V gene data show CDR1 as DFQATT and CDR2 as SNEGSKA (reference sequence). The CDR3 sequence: CSARDRRQTYEQYF. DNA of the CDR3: TGCAGTGCTAGAGATCGTCGCCAAACCTACGAGCAGTACTTC.

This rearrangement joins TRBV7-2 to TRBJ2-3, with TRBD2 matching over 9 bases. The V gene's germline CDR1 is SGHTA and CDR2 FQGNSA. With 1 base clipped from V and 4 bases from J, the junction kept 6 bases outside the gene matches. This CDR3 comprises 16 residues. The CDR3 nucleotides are TGTGCCAGCAGCTTAGGAGGGCGGGGGGGTGCAGATACGCAGTATTTT. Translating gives CASSLGGRGGADTQYF.

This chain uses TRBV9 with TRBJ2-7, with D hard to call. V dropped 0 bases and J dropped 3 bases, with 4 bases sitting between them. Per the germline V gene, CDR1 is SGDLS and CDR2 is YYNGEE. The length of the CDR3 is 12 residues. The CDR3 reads CASSVAGYEQYF. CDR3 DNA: TGTGCCAGCAGCGTAGCGGGCTACGAGCAGTACTTC.

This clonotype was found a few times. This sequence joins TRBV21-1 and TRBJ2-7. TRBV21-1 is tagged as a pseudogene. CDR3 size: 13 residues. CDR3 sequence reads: CASKAYQYHEQYF. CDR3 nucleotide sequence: TGTGCCAGCAAAGCCTACCAATACCACGAGCAGTACTTC.

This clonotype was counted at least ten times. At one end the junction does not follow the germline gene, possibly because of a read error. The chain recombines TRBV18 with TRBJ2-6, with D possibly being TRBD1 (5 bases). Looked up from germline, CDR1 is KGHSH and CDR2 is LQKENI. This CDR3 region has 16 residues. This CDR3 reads CASSPTENSEANVLTF. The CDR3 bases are TGTGCCAGCTCACCGACAGAAAACTCTGAGGCCAACGTCCTGACTTTC.

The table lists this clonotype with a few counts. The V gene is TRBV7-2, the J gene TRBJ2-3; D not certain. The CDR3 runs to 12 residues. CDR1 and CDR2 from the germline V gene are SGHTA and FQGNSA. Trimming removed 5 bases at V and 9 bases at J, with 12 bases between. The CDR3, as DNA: TGTGCCAGCAGCCGCACCATCAAGACGCAGTATTTT. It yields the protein CASSRTIKTQYF.

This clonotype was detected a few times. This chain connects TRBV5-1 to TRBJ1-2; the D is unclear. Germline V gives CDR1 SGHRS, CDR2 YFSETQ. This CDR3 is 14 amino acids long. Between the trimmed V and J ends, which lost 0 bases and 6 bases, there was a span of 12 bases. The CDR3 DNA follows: TGCGCCAGCAGCTTGGATGGACGTACTAATGGCTACACCTTC. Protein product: CASSLDGRTNGYTF.

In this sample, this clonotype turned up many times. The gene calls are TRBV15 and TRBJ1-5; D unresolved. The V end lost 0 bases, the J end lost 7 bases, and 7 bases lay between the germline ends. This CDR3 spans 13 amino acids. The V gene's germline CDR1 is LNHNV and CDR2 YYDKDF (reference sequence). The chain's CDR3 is CATSREPGQPQHF. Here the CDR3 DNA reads TGTGCCACCAGCAGAGAGCCGGGCCAGCCCCAGCATTTT.

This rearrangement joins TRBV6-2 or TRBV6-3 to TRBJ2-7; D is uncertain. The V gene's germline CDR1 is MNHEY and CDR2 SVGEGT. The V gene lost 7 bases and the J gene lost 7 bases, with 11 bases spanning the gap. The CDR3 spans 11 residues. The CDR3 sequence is CASTDGWEQYF. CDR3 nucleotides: TGTGCCAGCACCGACGGATGGGAGCAGTACTTC.

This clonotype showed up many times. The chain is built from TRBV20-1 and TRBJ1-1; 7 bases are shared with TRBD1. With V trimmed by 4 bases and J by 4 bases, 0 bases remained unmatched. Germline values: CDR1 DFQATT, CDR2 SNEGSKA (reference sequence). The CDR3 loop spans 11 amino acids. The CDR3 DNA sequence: TGCAGTGCTACAGGGGGCACTGAAGCTTTCTTT. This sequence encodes CSATGGTEAFF.

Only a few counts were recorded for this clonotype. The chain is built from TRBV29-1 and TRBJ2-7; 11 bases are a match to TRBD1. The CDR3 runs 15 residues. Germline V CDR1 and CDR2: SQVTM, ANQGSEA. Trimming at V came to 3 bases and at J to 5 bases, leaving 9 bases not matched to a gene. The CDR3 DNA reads TGCAGCGTTGACCCCGGGACAGGGGGGTCGAACGAGCAGTACTTC. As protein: CSVDPGTGGSNEQYF.

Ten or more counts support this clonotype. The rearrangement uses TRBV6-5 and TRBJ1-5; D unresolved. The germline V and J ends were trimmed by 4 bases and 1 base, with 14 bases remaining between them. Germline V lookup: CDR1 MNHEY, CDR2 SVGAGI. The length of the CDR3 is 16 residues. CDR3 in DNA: TGTGCCAGCAGTTCTCTGCCACTTGGGAGCAATCAGCCCCAGCATTTT. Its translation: CASSSLPLGSNQPQHF.

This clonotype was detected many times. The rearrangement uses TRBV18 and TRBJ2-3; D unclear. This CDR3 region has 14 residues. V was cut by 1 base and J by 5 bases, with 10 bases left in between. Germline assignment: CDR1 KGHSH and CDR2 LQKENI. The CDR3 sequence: CASSPRTSQDTQYF. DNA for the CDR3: TGTGCCAGCTCACCACGCACGTCACAAGATACGCAGTATTTT.